This T cell receptor beta chain was recovered during a study of identical twins. TCRdb used MiXCR to reprocess the 5' RACE reads, holding one entry per CDR3 protein. Of 1.5 million or so distinct CDR3 sequences detected, more than 30% appear once; the ten largest clones hold around 0.25%. Germline V gene lookup returns CDR1 KGHSH and CDR2 LQKENI. CDR3 size: 15 residues. With V trimmed by 3 bases and J by 3 bases, 6 bases remained unmatched. This receptor was taken from a newborn girl in good health. Sequencing used cord blood. This chain uses TRBV18 with TRBJ2-7; 9 positions agree with TRBD2. The CDR3 protein is CASSPTSTSGYEQYF. In nucleotides, the CDR3 is TGTGCCAGCTCACCCACCTCGACTAGCGGCTACGAGCAGTACTTC.